This T cell receptor beta chain was profiled in a study of T cells in Graves' hyperthyroidism and ophthalmopathy. Clinical symptoms, serum thyroxine and TRAb, thyroid ultrasound and orbital computed tomography were used for the diagnoses. This sample holds PBMCs from roughly 10 ml fresh peripheral blood. This clonotype came up many times. RNA transcripts gave rise to amplified TCR beta CDR3 regions. HTBI primers drove first-round RT-PCR of the TCR CDR3. Using its own MiXCR run on the multiplex PCR reads, TCRdb lists one record per CDR3 protein. The repertoire has fewer than 350,000 distinct CDR3 sequences, around 13% of them found once; the top ten carry 7.9%. The CDR3 runs to 14 residues. CDR1 and CDR2 (germline): MNHEY, SVGEGT. V dropped 6 bases and J dropped 1; count of bases not matched to a gene: 4.

The sequenced material came from blood. The source of this sequence is a woman in her forties with Graves' hyperthyroidism. The rearrangement links TRBV6-2 or TRBV6-3 to TRBJ2-7; 9 bases fit TRBD1. In DNA form, the CDR3 reads TGTGCCAGCAGGCCCGGGACAGGGTCCTACGAGCAGTACTTC. As protein: CASRPGTGSYEQYF.